The 29 T cell receptor beta chains below were found in one sample sequenced in a study of beta chain features in type 1 diabetes. Whole-study findings and limits: Moderate yet significant TCRB CDR3 shortening was seen in Type 1 diabetes patients in all four CD4+ subsets.

The study reverse transcribed the entire isolated RNA, so it sequenced expressed TCRB transcripts. Assay: immunoSEQ multiplex PCR; the TCRdb copy retains only in-frame clones and omits some. The profile shows 130,000 or so clones, 17% of them singletons. Their cognate antigens are unknown. Source material: central memory CD4+ T cells from blood. The receptors here all came from a man aged 18 to 29 with type 1 diabetes.

This clone was observed at least ten times. The CDR3 nucleotides read TGCGCCAGCAGCCAAGAGGCCTGGGGTGAGCAGTTCTTC. Encoded protein: CASSQEAWGEQFF. This chain connects TRBV4-3 to TRBJ2-1; the D is unclear. Germline V gene sequence: CDR1 LGHNA, CDR2 YSLEER. The CDR3 runs 13 residues. Between the trimmed V and J ends, which lost 0 bases and 9 bases, there was a span of 9 bases.

This chain joins TRBV30 and TRBJ2-7; D gene unclear. Between the trimmed V and J ends, which lost 1 base and 4 bases, there was a span of 5 bases. The CDR3 runs 11 residues. In germline, CDR1 is GTSNPN, CDR2 SVGIG (reference sequence). The CDR3 DNA follows: TGTGCCTGGAGTGCACAATACGAGCAGTACTTC. This codes for CAWSAQYEQYF.

This clone has a handful of counts. The rearrangement uses TRBV2 and TRBJ1-1; D not resolved. Per the germline V gene, CDR1 is SNHLY and CDR2 is FYNNEI. V lost 8 bases to trimming and J lost 1 base, with 11 bases between them. The CDR3 contains 13 residues. Here the CDR3 reads CASVYARNTEAFF. In DNA, the CDR3 is TGTGCCAGCGTCTACGCTCGGAACACTGAAGCTTTCTTT.

J is TRBJ2-4 and V is TRBV5-6, with no clear D. CDR3 length equals 14 residues. V was pared by 1 base and J by 2 bases, with 7 bases between. Germline CDR1 and CDR2: SGHDT and YYEEEE. The CDR3 loop is CASSLSSTKNIQYF. Here the CDR3 DNA reads TGTGCCAGCAGCTTGTCAAGTACCAAAAACATTCAGTACTTC.

This clone was detected many times. The J gene is TRBJ1-2, the V gene TRBV7-9; possibly TRBD1 for D (6 bases). CDR1 and CDR2 from the germline V gene are SEHNR and FQNEAQ (reference sequence). Trimming left V 1 base short and J 3 bases short, with 9 bases between. The CDR3 sequence is 14 residues long. CDR3 amino acids: CASSLDGGHYGYTF. DNA of the CDR3: TGTGCCAGCAGCTTAGATGGGGGCCACTATGGCTACACCTTC.

This chain joins TRBV29-1 and TRBJ2-5, with D maybe TRBD2 (7 bases). Germline assignment: CDR1 SQVTM and CDR2 ANQGSEA. V lost 3 bases and J 5 bases, leaving 10 bases between the germline ends. This CDR3 has 12 residues. CDR3 in amino acids: CSVEGGRETQYF. The CDR3 nucleotides read TGCAGCGTTGAGGGGGGGCGCGAGACCCAGTACTTC.

The chain recombines TRBV20-1 with TRBJ1-2, with no clear D. V was trimmed by 5 bases and J by 9 bases, leaving 13 bases between them. The germline CDR1 and CDR2 sequences are DFQATT and SNEGSKA (reference sequence). This CDR3 is 11 amino acids long. This CDR3 reads CSASRPQSYTF. The CDR3 DNA sequence: TGCAGTGCTTCTCGCCCTCAGAGCTACACCTTC.

V is TRBV7-9 and J is TRBJ2-5, with 9 bases matching TRBD2. V gave up 5 bases and J gave up 4 bases; unmatched junction bases: 8. The germline V gene has CDR1 SEHNR and CDR2 FQNEAQ (reference sequence). There are 15 residues in the CDR3. For the CDR3, the DNA is TGTGCCAGCAGCCGCTGGCGGGAGGGTGGAGAGACCCAGTACTTC. Protein sequence: CASSRWREGGETQYF.

This chain uses TRBV9 with TRBJ2-1, with 13 nucleotides matching TRBD2. Germline lookup yields CDR1 SGDLS and CDR2 YYNGEE. The V and J ends lost 4 bases and 5 bases, in that order; junction bases with no gene match: 3. The CDR3 sequence is 15 residues long. The DNA of the CDR3 is TGTGCCAGCAGCCTCGGGACTAGCGGGAACAATGAGCAGTTCTTC. It codes for CASSLGTSGNNEQFF.

About this clone: A read error is likely here: a far larger clone is one base away. The V call is TRBV30, the J call TRBJ2-5, with TRBD2 identical over 9 bases. Looked up from germline, CDR1 is GTSNPN and CDR2 is SVGIG (reference sequence). With 7 bases clipped from V and 3 bases from J, the junction kept 15 bases outside the gene matches. The CDR3 runs to 16 residues. The CDR3 DNA reads TGTGCCTTGATTCTGGACCCAAGCGGGAGGAAAGAGACCCAGTACTTC. Protein sequence: CALILDPSGRKETQYF.

The J gene is TRBJ1-1, the V gene TRBV14; the D is unclear. Germline V gene lookup returns CDR1 SGHDN and CDR2 FVKESK. This CDR3 spans 14 amino acids. With 1 base removed from V and 1 base from J, the gap between germline ends came to 7 bases. In nucleotides, the CDR3 is TGTGCCAGCAGCCAAGGGCTGGCGAACACTGAAGCTTTCTTT. Translated, it gives CASSQGLANTEAFF. The entire variable domain, with the rest obtained from reference TRBV14 and TRBJ1-1, is as follows: EAGVTQFPSHSVIEKGQTVTLRCDPISGHDNLYWYRRVMGKEIKFLLHFVKESKQDESGMPNNRFLAERTGGTYSTLKVQPAELEDSGVYFCASSQGLANTEAFFGQGTRLTVV.

The rearrangement links TRBV11-3 to TRBJ2-2, with D possibly matching TRBD2 (6 bases). There are 15 residues in the CDR3. Germline V gene sequence: CDR1 SGHNT, CDR2 YENEEA. Trimming shortened V by 5 bases and J by 2 bases, and 12 bases separated the two germline ends. DNA of the CDR3: TGTGCCAGCAGCCCGGGACTCACTAACACCGGGGAGCTGTTTTTT. As protein: CASSPGLTNTGELFF.

This clone was counted ten times or more. The chain employs TRBV7-8 and TRBJ2-1; TRBD1 matches 7 bases. This CDR3 has 17 amino acids. Germline assignment: CDR1 SGHVS and CDR2 FQNEAQ. Germline trimming cut 5 bases from V and 4 bases from J; bases unmatched to any gene: 14. CDR3 nucleotides: TGTGCCAGCAGCCATTTCACTCGTTCCAGGGGGTACAATGAGCAGTTCTTC. Its translation is CASSHFTRSRGYNEQFF.

In its sample, this clone was seen a few times. The chain employs TRBV5-1 and TRBJ2-3; D is unresolved. Germline V gene lookup returns CDR1 SGHRS and CDR2 YFSETQ. V shed 0 bases and J shed 6 bases, with 11 bases lying between them. The length of the CDR3 is 14 residues. The CDR3 region is CASSLADSPDTQYF. The CDR3 DNA sequence: TGCGCCAGCAGCTTGGCTGATAGCCCGGATACGCAGTATTTT.

This clone was detected a few times. The genes are TRBV27 and TRBJ1-1; perhaps TRBD1 as D (5 bases). Germline V gives CDR1 MNHEY, CDR2 SMNVEV (reference sequence). This CDR3 is 14 amino acids long. The V end was cut by 7 bases, the J end by 6 bases, with 18 bases between. The CDR3 region is CASTSAGTGPEAFF. The CDR3 region has the DNA TGTGCCAGCACTTCAGCGGGCACAGGCCCTGAAGCTTTCTTT.

This clone was seen at least ten times. The V and J genes are TRBV7-2 and TRBJ2-3; 8 nucleotides agree with TRBD2. V lost 0 bases and J lost 4; bases outside the gene matches: 6. Germline V gene lookup returns CDR1 SGHTA and CDR2 FQGNSA. The CDR3 runs 16 residues. The CDR3, as DNA: TGTGCCAGCAGCTTAGCTCTCGGACTAGCCCCAGATACGCAGTATTTT. Translation gives CASSLALGLAPDTQYF.

Only a few counts were recorded for this clone. The rearrangement joins TRBV4-1 to TRBJ2-5, with 7 positions matching TRBD2. Trimming took 4 bases from V and 5 from J; bases not matched to a gene: 13. There are 16 residues in the CDR3. Looked up from germline, CDR1 is MGHRA and CDR2 is YSYEKL. CDR3 nucleotide sequence: TGCGCCAGCAGCCCAACACCCAGCGGGGCTGGCGAGACCCAGTACTTC. Translation gives CASSPTPSGAGETQYF.

V usage is TRBV27 and J usage is TRBJ2-3; D might be TRBD1 (6 bases). Germline-derived CDR1 and CDR2 are MNHEY and SMNVEV (reference sequence). The V gene lost 3 bases and the J gene lost 2 bases, with 12 bases spanning the gap. The CDR3 contains 15 residues. The DNA for the CDR3 is TGTGCCAGCAGTTTCAACCAGGGGATCACAGATACGCAGTATTTT. Translated, it gives CASSFNQGITDTQYF.

This clone was found a few times. The CDR3 sequence is CASSISGSGDNEQFF. CDR3 sequence (DNA): TGTGCCAGCAGTATTAGCGGGAGTGGCGACAATGAGCAGTTCTTC. V and J are TRBV28 and TRBJ2-1; 9 positions match TRBD2. In germline, CDR1 is MDHEN, CDR2 SYDVKM. The CDR3 extends over 15 amino acids. With 5 bases clipped from V and 5 bases from J, the junction kept 7 bases outside the gene matches. The full variable domain, its missing parts supplied by reference TRBV28 and TRBJ2-1, is DVKVTQSSRYLVKRTGEKVFLECVQDMDHENMFWYRQDPGLGLRLIYFSYDVKMKEKGDIPEGYSVSREKKERFSLILESASTNQTSMYLCASSISGSGDNEQFFGPGTRLTVL.

This clone was counted at least ten times. Sequence at one end of the junction differs from germline and may be a read error. CDR3 region: CASRLEEGAYEQYF. The CDR3 coding sequence is TGCGCCAGCCGCTTAGAGGAGGGCGCCTACGAGCAGTACTTC. The chain combines TRBV5-1 with TRBJ2-7; the D gene is possibly TRBD2 (6 bases). This CDR3 is 14 amino acids long. Germline CDR1 and CDR2: SGHRS and YFSETQ.

This clone showed up just a few times. V and J are TRBV6-1 and TRBJ2-5; D might be TRBD1 or TRBD2, each matching 5 bases. This CDR3 has 13 residues. CDR1 is MNHNS, CDR2 SASEGT, per germline. V shed 7 bases and J shed 4 bases, with 13 bases lying between them. CDR3 bases: TGTGCCAGCATTGGGACCCCTTTAGAGACCCAGTACTTC. It is translated as CASIGTPLETQYF.

This clone was observed a handful of times. This chain connects TRBV29-1 to TRBJ2-6, with D hard to call. V was shortened by 4 bases and J by 0 bases, with 4 bases between the two germline ends. The germline V gene has CDR1 SQVTM and CDR2 ANQGSEA. This CDR3 is 13 amino acids long. CDR3: CSVAGSGANVLTF. For the CDR3, the DNA is TGCAGCGTTGCCGGCTCTGGGGCCAACGTCCTGACTTTC.

The chain has TRBV12-5 and TRBJ2-1; no definite D call. Between the trimmed V and J ends, which lost 7 bases and 8 bases, there was a span of 12 bases. The CDR3 extends over 12 amino acids. The V gene's germline CDR1 is LGHNT and CDR2 FRNRAP. CDR3 protein: CASVGIGDEQFF. DNA of the CDR3: TGTGCTAGTGTAGGTATTGGGGATGAGCAGTTCTTC.

This clone appeared a single time. The chain couples TRBV4-2 to TRBJ2-3; 11 nucleotides match TRBD2. Per germline, CDR1 LGHNA and CDR2 YNFKEQ. The CDR3 spans 15 residues. The V segment lost 3 bases and the J segment 4 bases; nucleotides outside the gene matches: 3. CDR3 coding DNA: TGTGCCAGCAGCCAGGGACTAGCGGCCTCAGATACGCAGTATTTT. It is translated as CASSQGLAASDTQYF.

The rearrangement uses TRBV7-8 and TRBJ2-7; D ambiguous. CDR1 is SGHVS and CDR2 is FQNEAQ in the germline V gene. This CDR3 has 14 residues. Trimming took off 2 bases at V and 2 bases at J, with 10 bases between the two ends. This CDR3 reads CASSLRPPAYEQYF. As DNA, the CDR3 is TGTGCCAGCAGCTTAAGGCCCCCCGCCTACGAGCAGTACTTC.

This clone was picked up a small number of times. The chain carries TRBV4-2 and TRBJ2-3; D is possibly TRBD1 (5 bases). The V end was cut by 0 bases, the J end by 10 bases, with 11 bases between. The CDR3 extends over 13 amino acids. In germline, CDR1 is LGHNA, CDR2 YNFKEQ. The CDR3 region is CASSQDGVGAQYF. DNA for the CDR3: TGTGCCAGCAGCCAAGATGGGGTAGGGGCGCAGTATTTT.

The chain carries TRBV9 and TRBJ2-4; D might be TRBD2 (6 bases). The CDR3 sequence is 16 residues long. V gave up 0 bases and J gave up 0 bases, with 10 bases separating them. The germline V gene has CDR1 SGDLS and CDR2 YYNGEE. The CDR3 loop reads CASSVGVGLAKNIQYF. The CDR3 DNA is TGTGCCAGCAGCGTAGGGGTGGGACTAGCCAAAAACATTCAGTACTTC.

This clone has more than one count but fewer than ten. The chain combines TRBV14 with TRBJ2-3; D perhaps matches TRBD2 (5 bases). The V end was cut by 0 bases, the J end by 0 bases, with 16 bases between. Germline lookup yields CDR1 SGHDN and CDR2 FVKESK. The CDR3 loop spans 18 amino acids. For the CDR3, the DNA is TGTGCCAGCAGCCAAGACGAACAAAGCGGATATAGCACAGATACGCAGTATTTT. This codes for CASSQDEQSGYSTDTQYF.

This clone was recorded many times. The chain couples TRBV10-3 to TRBJ2-7, with D perhaps TRBD1 or TRBD2 (5 bases each). There are 17 residues in the CDR3. Deletions cut 0 bases from V and 4 bases from J, with 19 bases between. Looked up from germline, CDR1 is ENHRY and CDR2 is SYGVKD. CDR3 in amino acids: CAISESLVGTRSYEQYF. CDR3 nucleotides: TGTGCCATCAGTGAGTCACTCGTGGGGACCAGATCTTACGAGCAGTACTTC.